The rows below give T cell receptor beta chains drawn from one sample of a study of control samples from healthy donors and cancer patients. Libraries were prepared by immunoSEQ multiplex PCR; TCRdb keeps only in-frame clonotypes and omits some of them. The data show about 98,000 clones, with roughly four fifths seen just once and 1.5% to 2% held by the top ten. Sequenced sample: blood. Receptor source: a man between 60 and 75 years old in good health. Both conserved end residues are part of each CDR3. A D gene is named only where the DNA matches it firmly. The size of a clone is reported for some rows only, either as once, few or many, or as a class for expanded clones.

>.|TRBJ1-1|.|12|TRBV18
CASSPGSKGAFF
TGTGCCAGCTCACCAGGGTCAAAGGGAGCTTTCTTT
>TRBD1|TRBJ2-5|once|13|TRBV19
CASRQGAKETQYF
TGTGCCAGTAGGCAGGGGGCGAAGGAGACCCAGTACTTC
>.|TRBJ2-1|.|16|TRBV6-2/TRBV6-3
CASSPRQGGFFNEQFF
TGTGCCAGCAGCCCCCGACAGGGAGGGTTTTTCAATGAGCAGTTCTTC
>TRBD2|TRBJ2-5|.|15|TRBV7-9
CASTPLAGGQETQYF
TGTGCCAGCACTCCCTTGGCGGGAGGTCAAGAGACCCAGTACTTC
>.|TRBJ1-1|.|13|TRBV7-9
CASSPAEGTEAFF
TGTGCCAGCAGCCCCGCGGAAGGCACTGAAGCTTTCTTT
>.|TRBJ2-3|.|12|TRBV29-1
CSVEGGTDTQYF
TGCAGCGTTGAAGGAGGCACAGATACGCAGTATTTT
>.|TRBJ2-7|.|18|TRBV4-1
CASSQLRLTAGQSYEQYF
TGCGCCAGCAGCCAACTCCGACTGACGGCAGGGCAGTCCTACGAGCAGTACTTC
>TRBD1|TRBJ2-7|.|15|TRBV2
CASTGTGAVSYEQYF
TGTGCCAGCACCGGGACAGGGGCAGTCTCCTACGAGCAGTACTTC
>TRBD2|TRBJ2-2|.|16|TRBV6-2/TRBV6-3
CASSWTSGSFTGELFF
TGTGCCAGCAGTTGGACTAGCGGGAGTTTTACCGGGGAGCTGTTTTTT
>.|TRBJ2-7|.|13|TRBV19
CASSIEGPYEQYF
TGTGCCAGTAGTATAGAAGGTCCCTACGAGCAGTACTTC
>.|TRBJ2-7|.|14|TRBV9
CASSVEPVSYEQYF
TGTGCCAGCAGCGTCGAACCAGTGTCCTACGAGCAGTACTTC
>.|TRBJ2-7|.|11|TRBV20-1
CSAVLTYEQYF
TGCAGTGCCGTCCTCACCTACGAGCAGTACTTC
>.|TRBJ1-2|.|14|TRBV6-5
CASSPGPRGYGYTF
TGTGCCAGCAGTCCGGGACCGCGCGGCTATGGCTACACCTTC
>.|TRBJ2-3|.|14|TRBV11-3
CASSLVSFPDTQYF
TGTGCCAGCAGCTTAGTTTCTTTCCCCGATACGCAGTATTTT
>TRBD2|TRBJ2-2|.|16|TRBV6-5
CASSSLAGRNTGELFF
TGTGCCAGCAGTTCCCTAGCGGGCCGGAACACCGGGGAGCTGTTTTTT
>.|TRBJ1-6|.|17|TRBV6-1
CASSAHRVLIYNSPLHF
TGTGCCAGCAGTGCCCACAGGGTCCTCATATATAATTCACCCCTCCACTTT
>.|TRBJ2-3|.|15|TRBV19
CASRLGRLSTDTQYF
TGTGCCAGTAGATTGGGTCGGCTTAGCACAGATACGCAGTATTTT
>.|TRBJ1-5|.|15|TRBV7-8
CASSPQPGAGQPQHF
TGTGCCAGCAGCCCCCAACCCGGGGCGGGTCAGCCCCAGCATTTT
>.|TRBJ2-1|.|13|TRBV30
CAWSVNGGNEQFF
TGTGCCTGGAGTGTAAACGGGGGAAATGAGCAGTTCTTC
>.|TRBJ1-6|few|13|TRBV5-1
CASSLVPRRPLHF
TGCGCCAGCAGCTTGGTTCCGCGACGACCCCTCCACTTT
>.|TRBJ1-1|.|13|TRBV6-5
CASNNRVRTEAFF
TGTGCCAGCAACAACAGGGTCCGCACTGAAGCTTTCTTT
>.|TRBJ2-5|.|14|TRBV5-6
CASSVEVRQETQYF
TGTGCCAGCAGCGTAGAGGTTAGGCAAGAGACCCAGTACTTC